This is a list of T cell receptor beta chains from one sample in a study of CD4 T cells in relation to SARS-CoV-2 and coronaviruses. TCRdb keeps only in-frame clones here, not all; method: immunoSEQ multiplex PCR. The sample holds 60,000 to 85,000 clones, over 85% seen once. The source material was naive CD4+ T cells from PBMCs. The receptor set was obtained from a human donor in good health. Each CDR3 is given with its conserved first and last residue. The D gene is left open where the match is weak. Size is omitted from some rows. Given values are once, few, many or a class for expanded clones.

clone size	D gene	CDR3 length	V gene	J gene	CDR3 protein	CDR3 DNA
once	TRBD2	14	TRBV10-3	TRBJ2-1	CAISGSGGANEQFF	TGTGCCATCAGTGGAAGCGGGGGGGCGAATGAGCAGTTCTTC
NA	NA	15	TRBV19	TRBJ2-6	CASRHGASGANVLTF	TGTGCCAGTCGTCACGGGGCCTCTGGGGCCAACGTCCTGACTTTC
once	NA	13	TRBV24-1	TRBJ1-5	CATGEGRAQPQHF	TGTGCCACCGGGGAAGGGAGAGCTCAGCCCCAGCATTTT
NA	NA	15	TRBV5-1	TRBJ1-6	CASSLEQGRNSPLHF	TGCGCCAGCAGCTTGGAACAGGGTCGGAATTCACCCCTCCACTTT
NA	NA	15	TRBV18	TRBJ2-4	CASSPTGYAKNIQYF	TGTGCCAGCTCACCTACGGGGTACGCCAAAAACATTCAGTACTTC
NA	NA	14	TRBV2	TRBJ2-6	CASGPTSGANVLTF	TGTGCCAGCGGACCCACTTCTGGGGCCAACGTCCTGACTTTC
NA	NA	13	TRBV10-3	TRBJ1-1	CAIMESMNTEAFF	TGTGCCATCATGGAGAGTATGAACACTGAAGCTTTCTTT
NA	NA	15	TRBV18	TRBJ2-3	CASSPAGAGTDTQYF	TGTGCCAGCTCACCAGCGGGGGCGGGCACAGATACGCAGTATTTT
once	NA	15	TRBV28	TRBJ1-2	CASSFRLAGDFGYTF	TGTGCCAGCAGTTTCAGGTTGGCAGGGGATTTTGGCTACACCTTC
once	TRBD1	18	TRBV7-8	TRBJ2-5	CASSLADSGTAGRRTQYF	TGTGCCAGCAGCTTAGCAGATTCCGGGACAGCCGGTAGAAGGACCCAGTACTTC
NA	NA	14	TRBV5-4	TRBJ2-3	CASSLRTSTDTQYF	TGTGCCAGCAGCCTCCGAACGAGCACAGATACGCAGTATTTT
NA	TRBD1	12	TRBV28	TRBJ1-2	CASRQGISSHTF	TGTGCCAGCCGACAGGGGATTTCTTCTCACACCTTC
NA	NA	14	TRBV30	TRBJ1-5	CAWAGAGDNQPQHF	TGTGCCTGGGCGGGAGCAGGAGACAATCAGCCCCAGCATTTT
NA	TRBD1	15	TRBV10-3	TRBJ2-2	CAIRGDRRNTGELFF	TGTGCCATCAGGGGGGACAGGAGGAACACCGGGGAGCTGTTTTTT
NA	TRBD2	15	TRBV10-3	TRBJ2-3	CAISDGSGNPDTQYF	TGTGCCATCAGTGACGGTAGCGGGAACCCAGATACGCAGTATTTT
once	NA	15	TRBV7-9	TRBJ2-3	CASSLVRSNTDTQYF	TGTGCCAGCAGCTTAGTCCGCTCCAACACAGATACGCAGTATTTT
NA	NA	13	TRBV3-1/TRBV3-2	TRBJ2-5	CASGNSAPQTQYF	TGTGCCAGCGGAAACAGTGCCCCACAGACCCAGTACTTC
NA	NA	12	TRBV10-3	TRBJ2-1	CAISERGHEQFF	TGTGCCATCAGTGAGAGGGGTCATGAGCAGTTCTTC
NA	TRBD2	16	TRBV5-1	TRBJ2-1	CASSARTSGSYNEQFF	TGCGCCAGCAGCGCCCGGACTAGCGGGAGCTACAATGAGCAGTTCTTC
NA	NA	16	TRBV4-1	TRBJ2-6	CASSQERDSGANVLTF	TGCGCCAGCAGCCAAGAAAGGGATTCTGGGGCCAACGTCCTGACTTTC
once	NA	15	TRBV5-1	TRBJ1-2	CASSLAGGRGYGYTF	TGCGCCAGCAGCTTGGCCGGAGGCAGGGGATATGGCTACACCTTC
NA	NA	14	TRBV6-5	TRBJ2-3	CASSADPGDGTQYF	TGTGCCAGCAGCGCGGACCCCGGGGATGGGACGCAGTATTTT
NA	NA	16	TRBV5-1	TRBJ2-1	CASSLGGSSSYNEQFF	TGCGCCAGCAGCTTGGGAGGCTCAAGCTCCTACAATGAGCAGTTCTTC
once	TRBD2	16	TRBV18	TRBJ2-5	CASSPGTSGTQETQYF	TGTGCCAGCTCACCGGGGACTAGCGGGACTCAAGAGACCCAGTACTTC
NA	NA	13	TRBV9	TRBJ2-1	CASSVITDNEQFF	TGTGCCAGCAGCGTCATTACAGACAATGAGCAGTTCTTC
NA	TRBD2	15	TRBV12-5	TRBJ2-5	CASGLGTSGQETQYF	TGTGCTAGTGGTCTGGGGACTAGCGGACAAGAGACCCAGTACTTC
NA	NA	14	TRBV3-1/TRBV3-2	TRBJ2-7	CASSQDGNSYEQYF	TGTGCCAGCAGCCAAGATGGGAACTCCTACGAGCAGTACTTC
NA	TRBD2	16	TRBV30	TRBJ2-5	CAWGPGLAGARETQYF	TGTGCCTGGGGGCCGGGACTAGCGGGAGCCCGGGAGACCCAGTACTTC
NA	NA	15	TRBV5-6	TRBJ2-7	CASSPPGTLSYEQYF	TGTGCCAGCAGCCCCCCCGGGACACTCTCCTACGAGCAGTACTTC
NA	NA	14	TRBV28	TRBJ2-5	CASSLGTVQETQYF	TGTGCCAGCAGTTTAGGGACGGTCCAAGAGACCCAGTACTTC
NA	NA	13	TRBV10-3	TRBJ2-7	CAISEGYIYEQYF	TGTGCCATCAGTGAAGGCTACATCTACGAGCAGTACTTC
NA	TRBD2	13	TRBV27	TRBJ2-1	CASRLAGAPEQFF	TGTGCCAGCAGACTAGCGGGAGCGCCTGAGCAGTTCTTC
NA	NA	15	TRBV7-2	TRBJ1-5	CASSLGGGGNQPQHF	TGTGCCAGCAGCTTGGGCGGCGGTGGCAATCAGCCCCAGCATTTT
once	TRBD2	16	TRBV3-1/TRBV3-2	TRBJ2-2	CASSPSGGANTGELFF	TGTGCCAGCAGCCCCAGCGGGGGGGCGAACACCGGGGAGCTGTTTTTT
NA	NA	15	TRBV5-4	TRBJ2-5	CASSRERRGQETQYF	TGTGCCAGCAGCCGTGAAAGGAGGGGACAAGAGACCCAGTACTTC
NA	NA	14	TRBV11-2	TRBJ1-1	CASSLALRNTEAFF	TGTGCCAGCAGCTTGGCCTTACGGAACACTGAAGCTTTCTTT
NA	NA	13	TRBV30	TRBJ2-7	CAWSVPGTREQYF	TGTGCCTGGAGTGTACCGGGAACGCGGGAGCAGTACTTC
NA	NA	15	TRBV7-9	TRBJ1-1	CASSLGLVMNTEAFF	TGTGCCAGCAGCTTAGGGCTGGTAATGAACACTGAAGCTTTCTTT
NA	NA	14	TRBV6-2/TRBV6-3	TRBJ2-2	CASSEASNTGELFF	TGTGCCAGCAGCGAAGCGTCGAACACCGGGGAGCTGTTTTTT
NA	NA	14	TRBV2	TRBJ1-5	CASSVGRTRGPQHF	TGTGCCAGCAGTGTAGGGCGGACCCGGGGGCCCCAGCATTTT
NA	NA	14	TRBV5-1	TRBJ1-4	CASSVQETNEKLFF	TGCGCCAGCAGCGTACAGGAAACTAATGAAAAACTGTTTTTT
NA	TRBD2	15	TRBV4-3	TRBJ2-2	CASSQFSGETGELFF	TGCGCCAGCAGCCAGTTTAGCGGGGAAACCGGGGAGCTGTTTTTT
NA	NA	14	TRBV15	TRBJ2-5	CATSRDTRGETQYF	TGTGCCACCAGCAGAGACACTAGAGGGGAGACCCAGTACTTC
NA	NA	14	TRBV18	TRBJ2-3	CASSPGTRTDTQYF	TGTGCCAGCTCACCGGGGACTCGCACAGATACGCAGTATTTT
NA	NA	14	TRBV7-9	TRBJ1-2	CASSLETGIYGYTF	TGTGCCAGCAGCTTAGAAACGGGGATCTATGGCTACACCTTC
NA	NA	13	TRBV5-5	TRBJ2-2	CATTYFPAGELFF	TGTGCCACCACGTATTTCCCTGCCGGGGAGCTGTTTTTT
NA	TRBD1	14	TRBV10-3	TRBJ2-2	CAISGDRESGELFF	TGTGCCATCAGTGGGGACAGGGAATCCGGGGAGCTGTTTTTT